This T cell receptor (beta chain) comes out of a study of cytotoxic CD8 clonotypes in ibrutinib-treated CLL. As for the study in general: There were around twelve relapsed/refractory patients and about 15 treatment-naive patients, and 17 to 18 were IGHV unmutated.

This clone has more than one count but fewer than ten. Its antigen remains unknown. The sequencing depth, 1 in 200,000 to 1 in 1 million T cells, was the target. Repertoires were generated with immunoSEQ multiplex PCR, while TCRdb's copy carries only in-frame clones and drops some. The sample yields about 130,000 clones, 75% to 85% seen once. The CDR3 runs to 16 residues. V was pared by 4 bases and J by 4 bases, with 19 bases between. The germline V gene has CDR1 MGHRA and CDR2 YSYEKL. Overall study findings and caveats: Public clonotypes occurred uncommonly; on treatment, they contracted or remained stable.

The V call is TRBV4-1, the J call TRBJ1-2; D not resolved. The source is a human donor with chronic lymphocytic leukemia. The source was PBMCs, collected after 12 months of ibrutinib treatment. The CDR3 spells CASSLTDETAFYGYTF. DNA of the CDR3: TGCGCCAGCAGCCTCACAGATGAGACGGCCTTCTATGGCTACACCTTC.